What follows describes a single T cell receptor beta chain. The data are from a study of blood T cell repertoires in COVID-19. Germline V gene data show CDR1 as SGHKS and CDR2 as YYEKEE (reference sequence). The CDR3 is 14 residues long. Trimming removed 6 bases from V and 2 bases from J, with 12 bases in between. The assay was immunoSEQ multiplex PCR, and TCRdb's table has in-frame clones only and misses some. The table has 200,000 to 250,000 clones, around 90% seen once. The sample taken for sequencing was peripheral blood. The V gene is TRBV5-5, the J gene TRBJ1-5, with D hard to call. The sequence came from a man younger than 45 with acute or convalescent COVID-19. The CDR3 DNA follows: TGTGCCAGCAACCGAGTGCCGGGCAATCAGCCCCAGCATTTT. Its protein product is CASNRVPGNQPQHF.